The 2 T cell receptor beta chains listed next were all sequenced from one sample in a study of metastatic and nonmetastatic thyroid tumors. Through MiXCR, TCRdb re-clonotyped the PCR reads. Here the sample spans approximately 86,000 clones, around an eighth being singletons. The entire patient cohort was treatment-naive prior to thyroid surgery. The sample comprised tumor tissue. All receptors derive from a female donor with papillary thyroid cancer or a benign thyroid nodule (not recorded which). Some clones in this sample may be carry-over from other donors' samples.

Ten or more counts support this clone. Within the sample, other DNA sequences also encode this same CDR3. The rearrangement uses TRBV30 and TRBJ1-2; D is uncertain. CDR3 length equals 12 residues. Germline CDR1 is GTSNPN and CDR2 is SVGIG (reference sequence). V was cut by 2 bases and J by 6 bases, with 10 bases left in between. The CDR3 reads CAWSPPSNGYTF. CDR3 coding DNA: TGTGCCTGGAGTCCGCCGAGTAATGGCTACACCTTC.

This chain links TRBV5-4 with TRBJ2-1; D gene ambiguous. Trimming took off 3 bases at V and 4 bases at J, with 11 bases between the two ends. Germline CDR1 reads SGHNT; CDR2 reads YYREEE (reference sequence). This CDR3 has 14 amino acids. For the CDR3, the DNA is TGTGCCAGCAGCTCCCTGGGCACTTACAATGAGCAGTTCTTC. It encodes CASSSLGTYNEQFF. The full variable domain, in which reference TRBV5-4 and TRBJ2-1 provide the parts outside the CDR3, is ETGVTQSPTHLIKTRGQQVTLRCSSQSGHNTVSWYQQALGQGPQFIFQYYREEENGRGNFPPRFSGLQFPNYSSELNVNALELDDSALYLCASSSLGTYNEQFFGPGTRLTVL.